This T cell receptor beta chain was profiled in a study of cytomegalovirus exposure and HLA in healthy donors. The trim removed 4 bases at V and 6 bases at J, leaving 4 bases unmatched. Germline loops: CDR1 SGDLS, CDR2 YYNGEE. The CDR3 totals 14 residues. 13 Jbeta primers and 60 Vbeta primers were used for the PCR. TCRdb's copy holds only in-frame clones and misses some; the assay was immunoSEQ multiplex PCR. Of roughly 200,000 clones listed, approximately 88% are singletons. This clone showed up just once. Its antigen is as yet unknown. Whole-study results and caveats: V- and J-gene trimming in TCR beta was tied to a missense DCLRE1C variant by an analysis performed later. A later examination showed that TCR association rates differed by HLA locus, with DRB1 most and HLA-C fewest.

The source is a boy aged 2 to 9 in good health and CMV-seronegative. The genes are TRBV9 and TRBJ2-7; 13 bases map to TRBD2. Sequenced sample: PBMCs. The chain's CDR3 is CASSTRLAGGEQYF. The DNA of the CDR3 is TGTGCCAGCAGCACCAGACTAGCGGGAGGCGAGCAGTACTTC.